The rows below give T cell receptor beta chains drawn from one sample of a study of cytomegalovirus exposure and HLA in healthy donors. The data were produced by immunoSEQ multiplex PCR, yet TCRdb's version contains in-frame clones alone and is incomplete. The specimen's table records under 150,000 clones. Sequenced: PBMCs. These receptor sequences come from a woman in her forties in good health and CMV-seronegative. Each CDR3 is given with its conserved first and last residue. A D gene is named only where the DNA matches it firmly.

J gene | D gene | V gene | CDR3 DNA | CDR3 protein
TRBJ1-4 | TRBD1 | TRBV7-3 | TGTGCCAGCAGCTCTACAGGGGCAACTAATGAAAAACTGTTTTTT | CASSSTGATNEKLFF
TRBJ2-2 | . | TRBV4-3 | TGCGCCAGCAGCCAAGGGGGCGGGGTCACCACCGGGGAGCTGTCTTTT | CASSQGGGVTTGELSF
TRBJ1-2 | TRBD1 | TRBV10-3 | TGTGCCATCAGACTAGGACAGGGAGACTATGGCTACACCTTC | CAIRLGQGDYGYTF
TRBJ1-3 | . | TRBV7-2 | TGTGCCAGCAGCCGCGACAGGACGTCTGGAAACACCATATATTTT | CASSRDRTSGNTIYF
TRBJ1-4 | . | TRBV6-1 | TGTGCCAGCGCCCGCAGGGGACATGAAAAACTGTTTTTT | CASARRGHEKLFF
TRBJ2-3 | TRBD2 | TRBV7-2 | TGTGCCAGCAGCTTAGATAGCGGGGCAGATACGCAGTATTTT | CASSLDSGADTQYF
TRBJ2-3 | . | TRBV5-4 | TGTGCCAGCAGCCCGACTTATGGCGCGGATGCGCAGTATTTT | CASSPTYGADAQYF
TRBJ2-3 | TRBD2 | TRBV29-1 | TGCAGCCTAGCGGGGGCGCCTGGCACAGATACGCAGTATTTT | CSLAGAPGTDTQYF
TRBJ1-1 | . | TRBV5-4 | TGTGCCAGCAGAAGTGAGGTGTATGGGTACACTGAAGCTTTCTTT | CASRSEVYGYTEAFF
TRBJ1-1 | . | TRBV29-1 | TGCATCATAAGACAGTCCATGAACACTGAAGCTTTCTTT | CIIRQSMNTEAFF
TRBJ2-2 | . | TRBV7-7 | TGTGCTAGCAGCTCAGGATGGAATACCGGGGAGCTGTTTTTT | CASSSGWNTGELFF
TRBJ2-6 | . | TRBV19 | TGTGCCAGTAGTATTCAGGGGACTGGGGCCAACGTCCTGACTTTC | CASSIQGTGANVLTF
TRBJ1-3 | . | TRBV19 | TGTGCCAGTAGTCTCCAGGTGACTGGAAACACCATATATTTT | CASSLQVTGNTIYF
TRBJ2-5 | . | TRBV5-1 | TGCGCCAGCAGCTTGGACACTATTCAAGAGACCCAGTACTTC | CASSLDTIQETQYF
TRBJ1-5 | TRBD1 | TRBV19 | TGTGCCAGTAGTAGGGAGGACAGGTATGGTCAGCCCCAGCATTTT | CASSREDRYGQPQHF
TRBJ2-1 | . | TRBV5-1 | TGCGCCAGCAGCCCGGCCACCTTCGGGACTCATGAGCAGTTCTTC | CASSPATFGTHEQFF
TRBJ1-2 | . | TRBV28 | TGTGCCAGCAGACCGGCGGGGGCCGGGAACTATGGCTACACCTTC | CASRPAGAGNYGYTF